Each of the 10 T cell receptor beta chains below was sequenced from the same sample in a study of T-cell reconstitution after alpha-beta-depleted transplantation in children (TCRdb year 2016). The library was made by PCR. The instrument was an Illumina HiSeq 2500. TCR libraries were prepared with molecular barcoding, using unique molecular identifiers to normalize TCRbeta repertoire quantification. TCRdb reprocessing: public reads trimmed at Q25 with fastp, clones called with MiXCR, in-frame beta chains kept. CDR3 protein duplicates are merged, each entry listing the most common genes and DNA. This sample comprises about 440,000 distinct CDR3 sequences, about 45% of them detected only once. The ten biggest clones cover roughly a quarter of the sample. Interpreted using the paper, the treatment or condition label stands for: allogeneic hematopoietic cell transplantation with graft depleted of TCRalphabeta T cells and CD19 B cells.

The specimen was PBMCs, collected before TCRalphabeta/CD19-depleted stem cell transplant. These receptors all stem from a girl aged 2 to 10 with aplastic anemia, due to receive a stem cell transplant.

The J gene is TRBJ1-4, the V gene TRBV11-2; tentatively, D is TRBD1 (5 bases). The CDR3 consists of 15 residues. Trimming took 4 bases from V and 0 from J, leaving 9 bases between them. Germline CDR1 and CDR2: SGHAT and FQNNGV. The CDR3 region has the DNA TGTGCCAGCAGCTCAGGGACCACAACTAATGAAAAACTGTTTTTT. Translating it yields CASSSGTTTNEKLFF.

A few counts support this clonotype. This rearrangement joins TRBV5-1 to TRBJ2-3, with a weak D call TRBD2 (5 bases). V was pared by 4 bases and J by 5 bases, with 23 bases between. Per germline, CDR1 SGHRS and CDR2 YFSETQ. The CDR3 is 17 residues long. The CDR3 DNA reads TGCGCCAGCAGCATCGGACCGGCGCCCGCGGAGGTAGATACGCAGTATTTT. Its translation is CASSIGPAPAEVDTQYF.

The CDR3 DNA reads TGTGCCAGCAGCTTTCGACCGGGACAGGGGGAAGAGCAGTACTTC. Translating gives CASSFRPGQGEEQYF. The V call is TRBV7-3, the J call TRBJ2-7; TRBD1 agrees at 11 bases. Germline CDR1 is SGHTA and CDR2 is FQGTGA. This CDR3 has 15 residues. The J segment lost 7 bases and the V segment lost 3 bases, leaving 8 bases of the junction unmatched.

V gene TRBV10-2 combines with J gene TRBJ2-1, with 12 bases lining up with TRBD2. This CDR3 region has 16 residues. Germline assignment: CDR1 WSHSY and CDR2 SAAADI. Germline trimming cut 7 bases from V and 1 base from J; bases unmatched to any gene: 5. The CDR3 DNA reads TGCGCCAGCATCGCGACTAGCGGGGGATCCTACAATGAGCAGTTCTTC. Its translation is CASIATSGGSYNEQFF.

The rearrangement links TRBV3-1 to TRBJ2-1; D gene ambiguous. Germline V gene lookup returns CDR1 LGHDT and CDR2 YNNKEL (reference sequence). The CDR3 length is 19 residues. Trimming removed 4 bases from V and 7 bases from J, with 29 bases in between. In nucleotides, the CDR3 is TGTGCCAGCAGCCCCGACCGATTAGACTGGGTAGGAGTGCGGAATGAGCAGTTCTTC. Its translation: CASSPDRLDWVGVRNEQFF.

The gene calls are TRBV7-9 and TRBJ2-5; 14 bases align to TRBD2. Germline assignment: CDR1 SEHNR and CDR2 FQNEAQ (reference sequence). The CDR3 covers 15 residues. V gave up 5 bases and J gave up 4 bases; unmatched junction bases: 3. This chain's CDR3 is CASSRLAGGIETQYF. CDR3 sequence (DNA): TGTGCCAGCAGCCGACTAGCGGGAGGGATAGAGACCCAGTACTTC.

This clonotype appeared a few times. This chain connects TRBV4-1 to TRBJ1-5, with a weak D call TRBD1 (5 bases). The ends were cut back, 0 bases at V and 6 bases at J, with 15 bases in the middle. Germline CDR1 is MGHRA and CDR2 is YSYEKL. The CDR3 covers 16 residues. Written as DNA, the CDR3 is TGCGCCAGCAGCCAAGATTTAGGCAGGGCAGGTCAGCCCCAGCATTTT. This gives the protein CASSQDLGRAGQPQHF.

V and J are TRBV20-1 and TRBJ1-5; possibly TRBD1 for D (5 bases). V lost 0 bases and J lost 0, with 12 bases in between. The germline gives CDR1 DFQATT, CDR2 SNEGSKA (reference sequence). This CDR3 has 16 amino acids. The CDR3 spells CSARDRGAVSNQPQHF. The CDR3 DNA reads TGCAGTGCTAGAGATCGCGGGGCTGTTAGCAATCAGCCCCAGCATTTT.

V usage is TRBV12-3 or TRBV12-4 and J usage is TRBJ2-1; TRBD2 matches 16 bases. Unmatched junction bases numbered 13, after V lost 6 bases and J lost 2 bases. The CDR3 runs to 20 residues. The CDR3: CASRGLAGGPRKVTYNEQFF. The CDR3 nucleotides read TGTGCCAGCAGGGGACTAGCGGGAGGGCCTAGGAAGGTGACCTACAATGAGCAGTTCTTC.

The rearrangement links TRBV28 to TRBJ2-5; D is unresolved. Trimming removed 7 bases from V and 4 bases from J, with 13 bases in between. The CDR3 consists of 13 residues. Germline V gene data show CDR1 as MDHEN and CDR2 as SYDVKM. The CDR3 DNA follows: TGTGCCAGCACCCTCCTAGTCGGAGAGACCCAGTACTTC. Residues: CASTLLVGETQYF.